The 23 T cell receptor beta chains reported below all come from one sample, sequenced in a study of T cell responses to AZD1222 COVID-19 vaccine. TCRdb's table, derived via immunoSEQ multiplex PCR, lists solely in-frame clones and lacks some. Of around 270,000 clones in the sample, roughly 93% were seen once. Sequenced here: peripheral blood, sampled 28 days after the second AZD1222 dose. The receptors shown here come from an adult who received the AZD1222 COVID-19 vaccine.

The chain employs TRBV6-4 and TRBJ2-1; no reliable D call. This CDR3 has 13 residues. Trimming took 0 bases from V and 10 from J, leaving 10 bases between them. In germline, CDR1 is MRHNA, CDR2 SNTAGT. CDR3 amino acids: CASSDSPSREQFF. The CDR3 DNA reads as TGTGCCAGCAGTGACTCCCCCTCCCGAGAGCAGTTCTTC.

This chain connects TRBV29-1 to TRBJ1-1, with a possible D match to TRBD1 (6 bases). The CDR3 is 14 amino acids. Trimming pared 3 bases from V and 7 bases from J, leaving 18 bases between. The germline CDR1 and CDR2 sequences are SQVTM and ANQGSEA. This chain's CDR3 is CSVEGGAGVFEAFF. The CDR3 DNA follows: TGCAGCGTTGAGGGGGGCGCAGGGGTTTTTGAAGCTTTCTTT.

The CDR3 coding sequence is TGCAGTGCTAGTCGGGGGATCCCTACTGGGGCCAACGTCCTGACTTTC. This codes for CSASRGIPTGANVLTF. The V gene is TRBV20-1, the J gene TRBJ2-6; tentative D call: TRBD2 (6 bases). Germline V gene lookup returns CDR1 DFQATT and CDR2 SNEGSKA (reference sequence). V lost 3 bases to trimming and J lost 2 bases, with 14 bases between them. The CDR3 loop spans 16 amino acids.

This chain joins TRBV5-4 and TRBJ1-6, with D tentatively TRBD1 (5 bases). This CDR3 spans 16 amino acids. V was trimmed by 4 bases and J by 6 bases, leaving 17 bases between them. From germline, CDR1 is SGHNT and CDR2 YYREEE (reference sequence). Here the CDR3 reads CASSPGGGRSNSPLHF. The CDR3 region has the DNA TGTGCCAGCAGCCCGGGTGGGGGACGGAGTAATTCACCCCTCCACTTT. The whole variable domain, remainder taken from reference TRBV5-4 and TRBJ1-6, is ETGVTQSPTHLIKTRGQQVTLRCSSQSGHNTVSWYQQALGQGPQFIFQYYREEENGRGNFPPRFSGLQFPNYSSELNVNALELDDSALYLCASSPGGGRSNSPLHFGNGTRLTVT.

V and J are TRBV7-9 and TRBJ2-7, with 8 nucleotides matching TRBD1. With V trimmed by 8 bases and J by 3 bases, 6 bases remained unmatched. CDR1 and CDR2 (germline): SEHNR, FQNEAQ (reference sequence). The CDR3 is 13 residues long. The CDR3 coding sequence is TGTGCCAGCGCACCGGACAGGGACTACGAGCAGTACTTC. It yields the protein CASAPDRDYEQYF.

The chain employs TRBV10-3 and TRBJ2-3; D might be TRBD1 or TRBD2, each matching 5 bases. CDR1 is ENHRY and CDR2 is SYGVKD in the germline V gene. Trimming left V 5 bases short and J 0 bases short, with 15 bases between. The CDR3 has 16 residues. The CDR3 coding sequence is TGTGCCATCAGTACAAGAGGGGAGTCTAGCACAGATACGCAGTATTTT. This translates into CAISTRGESSTDTQYF.

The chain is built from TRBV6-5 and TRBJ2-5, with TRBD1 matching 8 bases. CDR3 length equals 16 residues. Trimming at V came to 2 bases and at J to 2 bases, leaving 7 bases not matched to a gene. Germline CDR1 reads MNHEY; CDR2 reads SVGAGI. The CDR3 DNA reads TGTGCCAGCAGTTACCCCACCCGGACAGGGCAAGAGACCCAGTACTTC. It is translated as CASSYPTRTGQETQYF.

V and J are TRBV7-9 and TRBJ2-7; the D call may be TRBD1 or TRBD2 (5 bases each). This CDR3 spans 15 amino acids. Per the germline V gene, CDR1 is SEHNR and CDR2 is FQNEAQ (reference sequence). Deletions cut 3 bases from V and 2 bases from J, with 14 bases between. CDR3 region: CASSLSGPSPYEQYF. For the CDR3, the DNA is TGTGCCAGCAGCTTGTCGGGACCGAGCCCCTACGAGCAGTACTTC.

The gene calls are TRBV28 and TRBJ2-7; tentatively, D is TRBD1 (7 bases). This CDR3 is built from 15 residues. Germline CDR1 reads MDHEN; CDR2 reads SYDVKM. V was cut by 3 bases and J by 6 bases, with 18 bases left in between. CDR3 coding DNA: TGTGCCAGCAGTTTCAGGGGGGCCGGGCGTACCGAGCAGTACTTC. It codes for CASSFRGAGRTEQYF.

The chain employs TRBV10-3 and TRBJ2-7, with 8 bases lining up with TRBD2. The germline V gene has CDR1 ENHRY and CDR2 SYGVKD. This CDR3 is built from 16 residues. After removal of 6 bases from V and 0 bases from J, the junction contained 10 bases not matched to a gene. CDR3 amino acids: CAISPPGSGDSYEQYF. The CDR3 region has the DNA TGTGCCATCAGCCCCCCGGGTAGCGGGGACTCCTACGAGCAGTACTTC.

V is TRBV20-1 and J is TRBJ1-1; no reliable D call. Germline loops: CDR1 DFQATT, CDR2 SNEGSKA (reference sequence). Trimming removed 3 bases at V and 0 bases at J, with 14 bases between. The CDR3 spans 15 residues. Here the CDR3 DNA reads TGCAGTGCTAGTCCCCCGCCTCAGCTGAACACTGAAGCTTTCTTT. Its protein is CSASPPPQLNTEAFF.

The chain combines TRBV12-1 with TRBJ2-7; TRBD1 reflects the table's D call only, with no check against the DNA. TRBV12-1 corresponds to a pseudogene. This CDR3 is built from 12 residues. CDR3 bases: TGTGCCCCGAGGGGGCCCACGTACGAGCAGTACTTC. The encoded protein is CAPRGPTYEQYF.

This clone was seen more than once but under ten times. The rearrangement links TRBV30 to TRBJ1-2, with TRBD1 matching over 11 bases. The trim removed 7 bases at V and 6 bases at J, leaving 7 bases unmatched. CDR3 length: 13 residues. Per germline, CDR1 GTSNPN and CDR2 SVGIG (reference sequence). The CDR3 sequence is CALRDRGRNGYTF. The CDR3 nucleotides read TGTGCCTTGCGGGACAGGGGGAGAAATGGCTACACCTTC.

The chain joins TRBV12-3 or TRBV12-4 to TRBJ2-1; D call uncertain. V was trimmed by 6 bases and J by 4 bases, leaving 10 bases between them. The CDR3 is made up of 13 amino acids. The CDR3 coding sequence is TGTGCCAGCAGAGAGGCTGGTTACAATGAGCAGTTCTTC. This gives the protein CASREAGYNEQFF.

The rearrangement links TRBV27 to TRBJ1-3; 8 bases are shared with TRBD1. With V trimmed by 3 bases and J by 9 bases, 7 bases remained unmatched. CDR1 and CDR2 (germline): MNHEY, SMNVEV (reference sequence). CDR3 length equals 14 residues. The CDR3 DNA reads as TGTGCCAGCAGTTTCAGGGGGCAAGGGTCCACCATATATTTT. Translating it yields CASSFRGQGSTIYF.

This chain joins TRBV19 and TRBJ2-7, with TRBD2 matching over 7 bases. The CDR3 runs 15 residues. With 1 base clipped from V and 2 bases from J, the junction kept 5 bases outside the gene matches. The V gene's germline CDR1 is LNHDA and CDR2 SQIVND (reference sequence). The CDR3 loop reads CASSIASGITYEQYF. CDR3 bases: TGTGCCAGTAGTATAGCGAGCGGGATTACCTACGAGCAGTACTTC.

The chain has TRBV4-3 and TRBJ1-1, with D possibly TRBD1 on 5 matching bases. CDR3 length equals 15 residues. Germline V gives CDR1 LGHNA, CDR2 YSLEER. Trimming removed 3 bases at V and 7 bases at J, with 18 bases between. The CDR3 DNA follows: TGCGCCAGCAGCCAGGGAGGCAGGGAGTCGGATGAAGCTTTCTTT. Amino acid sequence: CASSQGGRESDEAFF.

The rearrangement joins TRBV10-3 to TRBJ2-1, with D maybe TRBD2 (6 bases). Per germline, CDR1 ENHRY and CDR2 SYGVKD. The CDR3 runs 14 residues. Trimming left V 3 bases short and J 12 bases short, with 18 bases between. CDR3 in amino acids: CAISDEDPGTLQFF. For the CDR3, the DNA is TGTGCCATCAGTGATGAAGACCCCGGGACTCTGCAGTTCTTC.

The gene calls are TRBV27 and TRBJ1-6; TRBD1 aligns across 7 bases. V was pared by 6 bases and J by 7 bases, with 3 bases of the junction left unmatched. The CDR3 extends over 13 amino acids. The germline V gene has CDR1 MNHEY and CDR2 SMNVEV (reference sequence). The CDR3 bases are TGTGCCAGCAGGCGGGACAGCAATTCACCCCTCCACTTT. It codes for CASRRDSNSPLHF.

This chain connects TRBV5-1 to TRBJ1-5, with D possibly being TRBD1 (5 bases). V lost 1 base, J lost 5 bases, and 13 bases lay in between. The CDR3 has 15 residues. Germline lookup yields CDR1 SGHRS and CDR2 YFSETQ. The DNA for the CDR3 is TGCGCCAGCAGCTTGTGGGGGATGGGGGATCAGCCCCAGCATTTT. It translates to CASSLWGMGDQPQHF.

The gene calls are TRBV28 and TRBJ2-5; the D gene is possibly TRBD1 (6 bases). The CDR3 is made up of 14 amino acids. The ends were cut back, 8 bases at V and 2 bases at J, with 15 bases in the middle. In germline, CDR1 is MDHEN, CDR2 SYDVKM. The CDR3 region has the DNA TGTGCCAGCTACCCTGGGACACGTCAAGAGACCCAGTACTTC. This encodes CASYPGTRQETQYF. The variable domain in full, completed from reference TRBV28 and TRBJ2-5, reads DVKVTQSSRYLVKRTGEKVFLECVQDMDHENMFWYRQDPGLGLRLIYFSYDVKMKEKGDIPEGYSVSREKKERFSLILESASTNQTSMYLCASYPGTRQETQYFGPGTRLLVL.

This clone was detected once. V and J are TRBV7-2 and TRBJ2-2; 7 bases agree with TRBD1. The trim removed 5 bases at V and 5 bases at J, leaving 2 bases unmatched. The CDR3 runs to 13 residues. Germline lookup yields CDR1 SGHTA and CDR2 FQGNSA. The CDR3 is CASSRQGTGELFF. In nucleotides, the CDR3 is TGTGCCAGCAGCCGACAGGGAACCGGGGAGCTGTTTTTT.

The CDR3 DNA sequence: TGTGCCAGCAGTTTTTCGGGGGGCTTGTCTAACACTGAAGCTTTCTTT. It yields the protein CASSFSGGLSNTEAFF. V gene TRBV28 combines with J gene TRBJ1-1; possible D gene TRBD1, 6 bases. With 3 bases removed from V and 2 bases from J, the gap between germline ends came to 16 bases. Germline V CDR1 and CDR2: MDHEN, SYDVKM. This CDR3 has 16 residues. Supplemented by reference TRBV28 and TRBJ1-1, the full variable domain reads DVKVTQSSRYLVKRTGEKVFLECVQDMDHENMFWYRQDPGLGLRLIYFSYDVKMKEKGDIPEGYSVSREKKERFSLILESASTNQTSMYLCASSFSGGLSNTEAFFGQGTRLTVV.